These 2 T cell receptor beta chains originate from one sample sequenced in a study of cytomegalovirus exposure and HLA in healthy donors. Amplification used 60 Vbeta primers and 13 Jbeta primers. The repertoire was sequenced with immunoSEQ multiplex PCR; TCRdb's copy has only in-frame clones and lacks some. This table holds 270,000 or so clones, roughly 90% found once. The source material was PBMCs. The receptors shown here come from a man aged 40-49 years in good health and CMV-seropositive.

The chain couples TRBV30 to TRBJ1-1; D may be TRBD1 (5 bases). Germline-derived CDR1 and CDR2 are GTSNPN and SVGIG (reference sequence). V shed 4 bases and J shed 11 bases, with 17 bases lying between them. The CDR3 is made up of 12 amino acids. The CDR3 DNA sequence: TGTGCCTGGATTCCCCCCGGTGGGGGGGCTTTCTTT. It yields the protein CAWIPPGGGAFF.

The rearrangement joins TRBV5-1 to TRBJ2-1; TRBD2 matches at 7 bases. The CDR3 runs 15 residues. After removal of 4 bases from V and 2 bases from J, the junction contained 6 bases not matched to a gene. Per the germline V gene, CDR1 is SGHRS and CDR2 is YFSETQ. The CDR3: CASSVTSAAYNEQFF. The CDR3 DNA reads TGCGCCAGCAGCGTTACTAGCGCCGCCTACAATGAGCAGTTCTTC.